The 13 T cell receptor beta chains given below trace back to one sample, sequenced in a study of T cell repertoires in cytomegalovirus infection. Each CDR3 protein is one row after TCRdb ran MiXCR on the reads. The repertoire includes a few hundred thousand distinct CDR3 sequences, 40% to 50% of them detected once, and 35% to 50% sits in the top ten. Their specific antigens are unknown. The material was cultured PBMCs, obtained from culture after CMV antigen stimulation. The receptors derive from a human donor in good health (CMV status not recorded). Some clones in this sample may be carry-over from other donors' samples.

There are a few counts of this clonotype. This chain connects TRBV5-4 to TRBJ2-7; 8 bases align to TRBD1. This CDR3 has 16 amino acids. The V gene end was trimmed by 1 base and the J gene end by 3 bases; junction bases not matched to a gene: 9. The germline CDR1 and CDR2 sequences are SGHNT and YYREEE (reference sequence). CDR3 residues: CASSLNLGTGIYEQYF. CDR3 DNA: TGTGCCAGCAGCTTGAATCTGGGGACAGGAATCTACGAGCAGTACTTC.

In its sample, this clonotype was seen many times. J is TRBJ2-1 and V is TRBV19; no reliable D call. The germline V gene has CDR1 LNHDA and CDR2 SQIVND (reference sequence). This CDR3 has 13 amino acids. V was trimmed by 3 bases and J by 3 bases, leaving 6 bases between them. The CDR3 protein is CASSISDYNEQFF. The CDR3 region has the DNA TGTGCCAGTAGTATCTCCGACTACAATGAGCAGTTCTTC.

The rearrangement uses TRBV28 and TRBJ1-5; no firm D call. The germline V and J ends were trimmed by 6 bases and 5 bases, with 14 bases remaining between them. Germline V gene data show CDR1 as MDHEN and CDR2 as SYDVKM. This CDR3 has 14 amino acids. The CDR3 here is CASRLEGKDQPQHF. The CDR3 coding sequence is TGTGCCAGCAGACTGGAAGGGAAAGATCAGCCCCAGCATTTT.

The chain links TRBV19 to TRBJ2-3; 8 nucleotides line up with TRBD2. The V and J ends lost 6 bases and 7 bases, in that order; junction bases with no gene match: 6. This CDR3 is built from 13 residues. Germline V gene sequence: CDR1 LNHDA, CDR2 SQIVND (reference sequence). CDR3 coding DNA: TGTGCCAGTAGCGGGGGGGCACGGAATACGCAGTATTTT. Translation: CASSGGARNTQYF.

This clonotype was observed a few times. The V gene is TRBV12-3 or TRBV12-4, the J gene TRBJ1-6; no clear D. The CDR3 consists of 13 residues. Deletions cut 5 bases from V and 7 bases from J, with 9 bases between. The DNA for the CDR3 is TGTGCCAGCAGTAGAGACGGCAATTCACCCCTCCACTTT. This encodes CASSRDGNSPLHF.

V is TRBV7-6 and J is TRBJ2-7; D remains ambiguous. V gave up 5 bases and J gave up 0 bases, with 5 bases separating them. The CDR3 is 12 amino acids. In germline, CDR1 is SGHVS, CDR2 FNYEAQ. CDR3 amino acids: CASSDISYEQYF. Here the CDR3 DNA reads TGTGCCAGCAGCGACATCTCCTACGAGCAGTACTTC.

The chain uses TRBV7-8 and TRBJ2-3, with a possible D match to TRBD2 (7 bases). Trimming stripped 4 bases from V and 2 bases from J, with 25 bases between. This CDR3 is built from 19 residues. Germline CDR1 is SGHVS and CDR2 is FQNEAQ. In DNA form, the CDR3 reads TGTGCCAGCAGCTCGGCGGGGGCACAGGGAAGGGGCCCCACAGATACGCAGTATTTT. It codes for CASSSAGAQGRGPTDTQYF. The full variable domain, rest sourced from reference TRBV7-8 and TRBJ2-3, is GAGVSQSPRYKVAKRGQDVALRCDPISGHVSLFWYQQALGQGPEFLTYFQNEAQLDKSGLPSDRFFAERPEGSVSTLKIQRTQQEDSAVYLCASSSAGAQGRGPTDTQYFGPGTRLTVL.

This clonotype was observed a few times. The chain joins TRBV14 to TRBJ1-2, with D tentatively TRBD1 (6 bases). There are 16 residues in the CDR3. The V gene's germline CDR1 is SGHDN and CDR2 FVKESK. Trimming stripped 3 bases from V and 1 base from J, with 15 bases between. This CDR3 is CASSHRQGMFNYGYTF. In nucleotides, the CDR3 is TGTGCCAGCAGCCACCGCCAGGGGATGTTTAACTATGGCTACACCTTC.

This clonotype showed up just a few times. This chain links TRBV10-3 with TRBJ2-5; 14 nucleotides match TRBD2. Germline assignment: CDR1 ENHRY and CDR2 SYGVKD. V lost 2 bases to trimming and J lost 4 bases; unmatched junction nucleotides: 9. This CDR3 has 18 residues. The CDR3 DNA follows: TGTGCCATCAGTGAGCCTAAATGGGGACTAGCGGGAGCAGAGACCCAGTACTTC. Translated, it gives CAISEPKWGLAGAETQYF.

This clonotype was found a few times. The chain is built from TRBV7-9 and TRBJ2-1, with a weak D call TRBD1 (5 bases). The CDR3 has 16 amino acids. Germline V CDR1 and CDR2: SEHNR, FQNEAQ (reference sequence). Deletions cut 4 bases from V and 4 bases from J, with 17 bases between. The CDR3 sequence: CASSSTGRTPYNEQFF. The CDR3 DNA reads TGTGCCAGCAGCTCTACTGGACGGACACCTTACAATGAGCAGTTCTTC.

The chain combines TRBV5-4 with TRBJ2-1, with D possibly being TRBD1 or TRBD2 (5 bases each). This CDR3 has 13 residues. Trimming took 4 bases from V and 5 from J, leaving 10 bases between them. CDR1 is SGHNT and CDR2 is YYREEE in the germline V gene (reference sequence). CDR3 coding DNA: TGTGCCAGCAGCGGGGACCGAAACAATGAGCAGTTCTTC. This sequence encodes CASSGDRNNEQFF.

The table lists this clonotype with a few counts. The genes are TRBV12-3 or TRBV12-4 and TRBJ2-1; D may be TRBD2 (7 bases). The CDR3 spans 16 residues. V lost 7 bases, J lost 4 bases, and 20 bases lay in between. The DNA for the CDR3 is TGTGCCAGCACCCCCAAACTCGGGGGGCAATACAATGAGCAGTTCTTC. This sequence encodes CASTPKLGGQYNEQFF.

In this sample, this clonotype turned up a few times. This chain connects TRBV7-8 to TRBJ2-3; TRBD1 matches at 7 bases. CDR1 and CDR2 (germline): SGHVS, FQNEAQ. The ends lost 1 base at V and 0 bases at J; junction bases unmatched: 1. The CDR3 loop spans 15 amino acids. CDR3 bases: TGTGCCAGCAGCTTAGTGACAGGGAGCACAGATACGCAGTATTTT. It is translated as CASSLVTGSTDTQYF.